These 17 T cell receptor beta chains share one sample of origin, sequenced in a study of blood T cell repertoires in COVID-19. Sequencing used immunoSEQ multiplex PCR; TCRdb keeps in-frame clones, though not all of them. Of about 200,000 clones detected, less than 85% appear once; the ten largest clones hold approximately 13%. Sequencing was done on a sample of peripheral blood. The receptors were sampled from a man aged 50 or older who had recovered from COVID-19.

The rearrangement joins TRBV6-5 to TRBJ2-3; weak D call: TRBD1 (5 bases). V was cut by 4 bases and J by 2 bases, with 13 bases left in between. The CDR3 loop spans 15 amino acids. Germline lookup yields CDR1 MNHEY and CDR2 SVGAGI. Here the CDR3 reads CASSSTWGYTDTQYF. CDR3 nucleotides: TGTGCCAGCAGTTCCACTTGGGGCTACACAGATACGCAGTATTTT.

This clone was counted a single time. J is TRBJ2-5 and V is TRBV28, with D tentatively TRBD1 (5 bases). V gave up 3 bases and J gave up 0 bases, with 11 bases separating them. From germline, CDR1 is MDHEN and CDR2 SYDVKM. The CDR3 has 15 residues. The CDR3 here is CASSFDRHHQETQYF. In nucleotides, the CDR3 is TGTGCCAGCAGTTTTGACAGACATCACCAAGAGACCCAGTACTTC.

This clone came up once. The rearrangement links TRBV3-1 (or the pseudogene TRBV3-2) to TRBJ2-7, with 7 bases aligning to TRBD2. This CDR3 contains 14 residues. Germline V CDR1 and CDR2: LGHDT, YNNKEL (reference sequence). With V trimmed by 3 bases and J by 2 bases, 4 bases remained unmatched. CDR3 nucleotides: TGTGCCAGCAGCCAGGAAGGGACTACCTACGAGCAGTACTTC. Amino acid sequence: CASSQEGTTYEQYF.

The rearrangement uses TRBV28 and TRBJ1-4; no reliable D call. Deletions cut 6 bases from V and 13 bases from J, with 12 bases between. CDR3 length equals 11 residues. Germline-derived CDR1 and CDR2 are MDHEN and SYDVKM. CDR3: CASSSYPVLFF. The DNA for the CDR3 is TGTGCCAGCAGCTCTTACCCGGTACTGTTTTTT. Variable domain in full (rest from reference TRBV28 and TRBJ1-4): DVKVTQSSRYLVKRTGEKVFLECVQDMDHENMFWYRQDPGLGLRLIYFSYDVKMKEKGDIPEGYSVSREKKERFSLILESASTNQTSMYLCASSSYPVLFFGSGTQLSVL.

The chain links TRBV10-3 to TRBJ2-3; TRBD2 matches 9 bases. CDR1 is ENHRY and CDR2 is SYGVKD in the germline V gene. The CDR3 loop spans 16 amino acids. Trimming cost V 2 bases and J 3 bases; bases outside gene matches: 6. This CDR3 is CAISEPLAGYTDTQYF. The CDR3 DNA is TGTGCCATCAGTGAGCCTCTAGCGGGATATACAGATACGCAGTATTTT.

V gene TRBV5-4 combines with J gene TRBJ2-6; D might be TRBD1 (5 bases). Per germline, CDR1 SGHNT and CDR2 YYREEE (reference sequence). V was cut by 2 bases and J by 2 bases, with 8 bases left in between. The length of the CDR3 is 15 residues. The chain's CDR3 is CASSFRVPGANVLTF. In DNA form, the CDR3 reads TGTGCCAGCAGCTTCAGGGTTCCTGGGGCCAACGTCCTGACTTTC.

The gene calls are TRBV6-2 or TRBV6-3 and TRBJ2-3; D is possibly TRBD1 (6 bases). Trimming pared 6 bases from V and 0 bases from J, leaving 19 bases between. Per the germline V gene, CDR1 is MNHEY and CDR2 is SVGEGT. This CDR3 is 17 amino acids long. The CDR3 nucleotides are TGTGCCAGCAGCCCCGACCTGACAGGCCTGAGCACAGATACGCAGTATTTT. It encodes CASSPDLTGLSTDTQYF.

V usage is TRBV15 and J usage is TRBJ1-1; D gene uncertain. Germline V gene sequence: CDR1 LNHNV, CDR2 YYDKDF (reference sequence). V was pared by 8 bases and J by 4 bases, with 14 bases between. This CDR3 is 13 amino acids long. CDR3: CATENQRGTEAFF. CDR3 nucleotides: TGTGCCACCGAGAATCAGAGAGGCACTGAAGCTTTCTTT. Drawing the rest from reference TRBV15 and TRBJ1-1, the complete variable domain is DAMVIQNPRYQVTQFGKPVTLSCSQTLNHNVMYWYQQKSSQAPKLLFHYYDKDFNNEADTPDNFQSRRPNTSFCFLDIRSPGLGDTAMYLCATENQRGTEAFFGQGTRLTVV.

Remarks on this clone: The same CDR3 is also encoded by other DNA sequences in this sample. The rearrangement uses TRBV29-1 and TRBJ2-3; a possible D gene is TRBD2 (6 bases). The CDR3 extends over 13 amino acids. Deletions cut 2 bases from V and 1 base from J, with 7 bases between. Germline V gives CDR1 SQVTM, CDR2 ANQGSEA. The chain's CDR3 is CSVESGGTDTQYF. As DNA, the CDR3 is TGCAGCGTTGAATCGGGGGGCACAGATACGCAGTATTTT.

The chain is built from TRBV3-1 (or the pseudogene TRBV3-2) and TRBJ2-1, with 12 bases identical to TRBD2. Per germline, CDR1 LGHDT and CDR2 YNNKEL (reference sequence). J was trimmed by 8 bases and V by 2 bases; bases with no gene match: 4. This CDR3 region has 15 residues. CDR3 sequence: CASSQTGLAGYEQFF. The DNA of the CDR3 is TGTGCCAGCAGCCAAACGGGACTAGCGGGTTATGAGCAGTTCTTC.

This clone was counted once. The V and J genes are TRBV7-6 and TRBJ2-1; D may be TRBD2 (5 bases). CDR1 SGHVS and CDR2 FNYEAQ come from the germline V gene. The V gene lost 4 bases and the J gene lost 8 bases, with 18 bases spanning the gap. The CDR3 consists of 15 residues. The CDR3 nucleotides read TGTGCCAGCAGCTCCCGCGGGTCGAGTCTCGATGAGCAGTTCTTC. This gives the protein CASSSRGSSLDEQFF.

The gene calls are TRBV9 and TRBJ1-2, with 7 bases aligning to TRBD1. The V gene's germline CDR1 is SGDLS and CDR2 YYNGEE. This CDR3 region has 14 residues. J lost 3 bases, V lost 3 bases, and 5 bases had no gene match. As DNA, the CDR3 is TGTGCCAGCAGCGGGGGACAGAGGTACTATGGCTACACCTTC. It translates to CASSGGQRYYGYTF.

V is TRBV7-3 and J is TRBJ2-1; 9 positions match TRBD2. This CDR3 region has 15 residues. CDR1 and CDR2 from the germline V gene are SGHTA and FQGTGA. Germline trimming cut 2 bases from V and 5 bases from J; bases unmatched to any gene: 4. In DNA form, the CDR3 reads TGTGCCAGCAGCTTAGGGACTAGCCCTAACAATGAGCAGTTCTTC. Amino acids: CASSLGTSPNNEQFF.

The chain has TRBV7-7 and TRBJ2-5, with 8 bases lining up with TRBD1. J was trimmed by 4 bases and V by 3 bases; bases with no gene match: 7. Germline V gene data show CDR1 as SSHAT and CDR2 as FNYEAQ (reference sequence). The CDR3 runs 15 residues. CDR3: CASSLTGARGETQYF. The CDR3 DNA reads TGTGCCAGCAGCTTGACAGGGGCTAGGGGAGAGACCCAGTACTTC.

This chain links TRBV23-1 with TRBJ2-6, with a tentative D call TRBD1 (5 bases). TRBV23-1 is an ORF, and what it does is uncertain. CDR3 length: 16 residues. Trimming pared 0 bases from V and 1 base from J, leaving 7 bases between. The CDR3 bases are TGCGCCAGCAGTCAATCTAAGGGGTCTGGGGCCAACGTCCTGACTTTC. Its translation: CASSQSKGSGANVLTF.

The chain links TRBV29-1 to TRBJ1-1; D gene unclear. CDR1 and CDR2 from the germline V gene are SQVTM and ANQGSEA. Trimming stripped 7 bases from V and 1 base from J, with 10 bases between. The CDR3 is 12 amino acids. The DNA of the CDR3 is TGCAGCGGCTTACATTCGAACACTGAAGCTTTCTTT. It translates to CSGLHSNTEAFF.

V and J are TRBV27 and TRBJ1-2, with D perhaps matching TRBD1 (5 bases). Trimming pared 2 bases from V and 7 bases from J, leaving 8 bases between. The CDR3 totals 12 residues. Looked up from germline, CDR1 is MNHEY and CDR2 is SMNVEV (reference sequence). In DNA form, the CDR3 reads TGTGCCAGCAGTTTACAGGGATCTGGCTACACCTTC. This sequence encodes CASSLQGSGYTF.